These 10 T cell receptor beta chains share one sample of origin, sequenced in a study of cytomegalovirus exposure and HLA in healthy donors. PCR involved 60 Vbeta and 13 Jbeta primers. Produced via immunoSEQ multiplex PCR; TCRdb's table is partial and in-frame only. Here the sample spans 100,000 or so clones, 70% to 80% being singletons. Sequencing was carried out using PBMCs. Every receptor here comes from a woman under 30 in good health and CMV-seropositive.

This clone was seen only a few times. A junction end diverges from the germline sequence, so it may reflect a read error. The chain has TRBV7-7 and TRBJ2-3; tentatively, D is TRBD2 (5 bases). The CDR3 runs 14 residues. CDR1 is SSHAT and CDR2 is FNYEAQ in the germline V gene (reference sequence). Written as DNA, the CDR3 is TGTGCTAGCAGCCAGAGCGGAAACACAGATACGCAGTATTTT. Translating gives CASSQSGNTDTQYF.

Only one count was recorded for this clone. The rearrangement uses TRBV19 and TRBJ2-1; 15 nucleotides agree with TRBD2. J was trimmed by 10 bases and V by 5 bases; bases with no gene match: 6. Germline-derived CDR1 and CDR2 are LNHDA and SQIVND (reference sequence). This CDR3 is built from 15 residues. This CDR3 is CASSGLAGGPEEQFF. The CDR3 DNA sequence: TGTGCCAGTAGTGGACTAGCGGGAGGGCCCGAGGAGCAGTTCTTC.

This clone was observed a handful of times. This chain connects TRBV27 to TRBJ2-3; 7 positions agree with TRBD2. The CDR3 runs to 15 residues. Germline V gene lookup returns CDR1 MNHEY and CDR2 SMNVEV (reference sequence). J gave up 0 bases and V 4 bases, and 4 bases lay outside the gene matches. CDR3 residues: CASSSRLASTDTQYF. The CDR3 DNA sequence: TGTGCCAGCAGTTCCAGACTAGCTAGCACAGATACGCAGTATTTT.

The chain has TRBV5-1 and TRBJ2-7; D remains ambiguous. The germline V and J ends were trimmed by 0 bases and 4 bases, with 8 bases remaining between them. CDR1 is SGHRS, CDR2 YFSETQ, per germline. This CDR3 has 13 amino acids. CDR3: CASSLDSPYEQYF. CDR3 DNA sequence: TGCGCCAGCAGCTTGGACAGTCCATACGAGCAGTACTTC.

The gene calls are TRBV7-9 and TRBJ2-7; TRBD2 agrees at 10 bases. CDR3 length: 15 residues. Per the germline V gene, CDR1 is SEHNR and CDR2 is FQNEAQ (reference sequence). V shed 2 bases, J shed 2 bases, and the junction held 3 bases outside the gene matches. DNA for the CDR3: TGTGCCAGCAGCTTAACTAGCGGGAACCCCTACGAGCAGTACTTC. This gives the protein CASSLTSGNPYEQYF.

This sequence joins TRBV2 and TRBJ2-3, with D unclear. Germline V gene lookup returns CDR1 SNHLY and CDR2 FYNNEI. Trimming stripped 2 bases from V and 4 bases from J, with 4 bases between. The CDR3 length is 12 residues. CDR3 loop: CASSELSDTQYF. CDR3 nucleotide sequence: TGTGCCAGCAGTGAACTATCAGATACGCAGTATTTT.

V usage is TRBV6-1 and J usage is TRBJ1-5; D not certain. V was trimmed by 0 bases and J by 7 bases, leaving 10 bases between them. Germline loops: CDR1 MNHNS, CDR2 SASEGT. The CDR3 totals 14 residues. CDR3 sequence: CASSEALGRQPQHF. CDR3 in DNA: TGTGCCAGCAGTGAAGCGCTGGGGAGACAGCCCCAGCATTTT.

The CDR3 DNA reads TGTGCCAGCAGCTTAATCAGGGGGGTTAGCAATCAGCCCCAGCATTTT. As protein: CASSLIRGVSNQPQHF. V usage is TRBV7-9 and J usage is TRBJ1-5, with 7 bases lining up with TRBD1. There are 16 residues in the CDR3. Germline loops: CDR1 SEHNR, CDR2 FQNEAQ (reference sequence). Trimming removed 2 bases from V and 0 bases from J; junction bases left unmatched: 4.

In DNA form, the CDR3 reads TGCGCCAGCAGCTTGGAATCACTAGCGGGACGCGAGCAGTACTTC. As protein: CASSLESLAGREQYF. This rearrangement joins TRBV5-1 to TRBJ2-7; TRBD2 matches at 10 bases. Germline CDR1 SGHRS, CDR2 YFSETQ. Trimming cost V 0 bases and J 6 bases; bases outside gene matches: 6. The CDR3 length is 15 residues. Full variable domain (rest looked up from reference TRBV5-1 and TRBJ2-7): KAGVTQTPRYLIKTRGQQVTLSCSPISGHRSVSWYQQTPGQGLQFLFEYFSETQRNKGNFPGRFSGRQFSNSRSEMNVSTLELGDSALYLCASSLESLAGREQYFGPGTRLTVT.

The V gene is TRBV7-9, the J gene TRBJ1-5; 7 nucleotides agree with TRBD1. V lost 5 bases to trimming and J lost 0 bases; unmatched junction nucleotides: 4. Germline V CDR1 and CDR2: SEHNR, FQNEAQ (reference sequence). CDR3 length: 15 amino acids. In nucleotides, the CDR3 is TGTGCCAGCAGCCACGACAGGGATAGCAATCAGCCCCAGCATTTT. It translates to CASSHDRDSNQPQHF.